This TCR beta chain originates from a study of beta chain features in type 1 diabetes. The germline CDR1 and CDR2 sequences are SNHLY and FYNNEI. The trim removed 3 bases at V and 0 bases at J, leaving 5 bases unmatched. The CDR3 covers 16 residues. Every isolated RNA sample was fully reverse transcribed, so sequencing captured expressed TCRB transcripts. Reads from naive, central memory and regulatory T cell samples averaged roughly 3.8 million. Generated by immunoSEQ multiplex PCR, the TCRdb table keeps only in-frame clones and is missing some. The data contain about 350,000 clones, roughly a fifth of them singletons. Every sorted population was more than 98% pure. Study-level results: Healthy donors had naive, central memory and Treg TCRB repertoires that appeared less similar than those seen among patients. A moderate, significant TCRB CDR3 shortening appeared in type 1 diabetes across four CD4+ subsets.

About this clone: Its specificity is unknown.

This chain joins TRBV2 and TRBJ2-3; TRBD2 aligns across 8 bases. The receptor's source is a woman under 30 in good health. Sequencing used naive CD4+ T cells from blood. This chain's CDR3 is CASSDGLAGSTDTQYF. The CDR3 DNA follows: TGTGCCAGCAGTGACGGATTAGCGGGAAGCACAGATACGCAGTATTTT.